This T cell receptor (beta chain) was sequenced in a study of T-cell reconstitution after alpha-beta-depleted transplantation in children. Germline values: CDR1 SEHNR, CDR2 FQNEAQ (reference sequence). This CDR3 region has 15 residues. During its preparation, the TCRbeta library received unique molecular identifiers. MiXCR, applied by TCRdb to the PCR reads, yields one record per CDR3 protein. The repertoire holds a few hundred thousand distinct CDR3 sequences, with about an eighth as singletons. A few counts support this clonotype. One end of the junction is discordant with germline, which a read error may explain.

Sequences were derived from PBMCs, sampled from the stem cell graft. The receptor was isolated from a human donor who donated a stem cell graft to a child with Fanconi anemia. This chain joins TRBV7-9 and TRBJ2-3, with D possibly TRBD2 on 7 matching bases. For the CDR3, the DNA is TGTGCCAGCACCTTAGAGGCGGGGGCCACAGATACGCAGTATTTT. It encodes CASTLEAGATDTQYF. Full variable domain (rest looked up from reference TRBV7-9 and TRBJ2-3): DTGVSQNPRHKITKRGQNVTFRCDPISEHNRLYWYRQTLGQGPEFLTYFQNEAQLEKSRLLSDRFSAERPKGSFSTLEIQRTEQGDSAMYLCASTLEAGATDTQYFGPGTRLTVL.